This T cell receptor beta chain was identified in a study of identical twins. Study outcomes and limitations: Twin pairs' shared out-of-frame alpha sequences were enriched in low generation probability. Not following the same donors, the study drew its conclusions from cross-sectional statistical analysis.

TCRdb processed the 5' RACE reads anew with MiXCR; each CDR3 protein has one entry. Seen here are roughly 1,500,000 distinct CDR3 sequences, about 32% observed once, and the top ten hold 0.27%. Turning to this clonotype: Antigen unknown.

With no exceptions, donors were healthy Caucasians. This clonotype originated in a newborn girl in good health. The sequencing sample was made of cord blood.

DNA for the CDR3: TGTGCCAGCAGCACACCCGGGCTGGAAGAGACCCAGTACTTC. This sequence encodes CASSTPGLEETQYF. The rearrangement joins TRBV28 to TRBJ2-5, with D unresolved. CDR1 and CDR2 (germline): MDHEN, SYDVKM. This CDR3 has 14 amino acids. With 6 bases removed from V and 3 bases from J, the gap between germline ends came to 14 bases.